This T cell receptor beta chain appears in the sequencing data of a study of shared clonotypes between healthy human individuals. The table came from immunoSEQ multiplex PCR; TCRdb's copy has only in-frame clones and leaves some out. Among approximately 440,000 clones listed, roughly 80% were seen once. Sequencing was performed on PBMCs. The receptor was isolated from a woman aged 40 to 49 in good health. Some clones in this sample may be carry-over from other donors' samples.

This CDR3 is CASSYSGPMVDTQYF. The CDR3 DNA reads TGTGCCAGCAGTTACTCGGGACCTATGGTTGATACGCAGTATTTT. The chain joins TRBV6-5 to TRBJ2-3; D assignment may be TRBD1 or TRBD2 (5 bases each). The CDR3 is 15 amino acids. V was trimmed by 0 bases and J by 6 bases, leaving 13 bases between them. CDR1 MNHEY and CDR2 SVGAGI come from the germline V gene.